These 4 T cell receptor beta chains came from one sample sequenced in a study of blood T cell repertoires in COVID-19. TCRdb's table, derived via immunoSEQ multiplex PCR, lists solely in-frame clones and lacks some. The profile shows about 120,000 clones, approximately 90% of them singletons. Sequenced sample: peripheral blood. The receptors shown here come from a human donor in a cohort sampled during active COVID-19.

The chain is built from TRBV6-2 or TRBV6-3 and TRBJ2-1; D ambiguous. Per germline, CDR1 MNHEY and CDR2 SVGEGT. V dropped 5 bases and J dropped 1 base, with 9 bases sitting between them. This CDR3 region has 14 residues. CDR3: CASSTTVSYNEQFF. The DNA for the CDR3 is TGTGCCAGCAGTACCACAGTTTCCTACAATGAGCAGTTCTTC.

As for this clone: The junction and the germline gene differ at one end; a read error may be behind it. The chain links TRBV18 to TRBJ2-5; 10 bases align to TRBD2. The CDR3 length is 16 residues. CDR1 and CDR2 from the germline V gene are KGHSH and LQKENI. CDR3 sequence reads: CASSSTSGPLQEAQYF. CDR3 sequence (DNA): TGTGCCAGCTCATCGACTAGCGGGCCGCTTCAAGAGGCCCAGTACTTC.

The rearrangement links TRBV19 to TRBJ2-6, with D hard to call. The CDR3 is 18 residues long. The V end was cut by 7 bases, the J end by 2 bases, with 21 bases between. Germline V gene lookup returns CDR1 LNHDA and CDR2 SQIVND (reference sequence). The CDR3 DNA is TGTGCCAGTAAGATCGGTGGGCAGTCGTTAGCTGGGGCCAACGTCCTGACTTTC. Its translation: CASKIGGQSLAGANVLTF.

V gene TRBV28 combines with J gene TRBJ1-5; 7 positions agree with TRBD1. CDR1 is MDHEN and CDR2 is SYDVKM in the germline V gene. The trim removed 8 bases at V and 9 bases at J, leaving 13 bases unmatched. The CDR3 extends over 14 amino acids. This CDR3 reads CASSIEGAVRPQHF. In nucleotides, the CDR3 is TGTGCCAGCTCGATAGAGGGGGCGGTAAGGCCCCAGCATTTT.